Given below is one T cell receptor beta chain in context. What it binds is unknown. This record belongs to a study of shared clonotypes between healthy human individuals. Donors, without exception, were Caucasian adults residing in Nashville, Tennessee. Germline V gives CDR1 MNHNY, CDR2 SVGAGI (reference sequence). V lost 6 bases to trimming and J lost 7 bases, with 16 bases between them. The CDR3 runs to 14 residues. General study results and limits: For naive CD4 cells, roughly 5.5% of clonotypes were shared across a handful of donors.

Deep-level assay runs were performed. Assay: immunoSEQ multiplex PCR; the TCRdb copy retains only in-frame clones and omits some. The sample shows 2 million to 2.5 million clones, roughly 90% of them seen only once. Sequenced: naive CD4+ T cells from PBMCs. Noted subset: CD45RA+ positively selected. The sequence came from a man aged 18 to 30 in good health. Some clones in this sample may be carry-over from other donors' samples. The V and J genes are TRBV6-6 and TRBJ2-1, with a possible D match to TRBD2 (6 bases). The CDR3: CASSREPMWNEQFF. Written as DNA, the CDR3 is TGTGCCAGCAGCCGGGAGCCGATGTGGAATGAGCAGTTCTTC.